This T cell receptor (beta chain) was identified in a study of naive and memory T cell subsets. Whole-study results and caveats: The RNA method is potentially sensitive to activation and differentiation changes.

This CDR3 is built from 17 residues. Germline V CDR1 and CDR2: LNHDA, SQIVND (reference sequence). Trimming shortened V by 5 bases and J by 3 bases, and 22 bases separated the two germline ends. An oligonucleotide containing a UMI was ligated to the 3' end of TCR cDNA. Whole blood, over 2 ml, came from adult healthy volunteers. Four PCR rounds used nested alpha and beta constant region primers plus the SP2 primer. TCRdb independently ran MiXCR on the 5' RACE reads; one entry per CDR3 protein. The sample lists 60,000 or so distinct CDR3 sequences, approximately 7.2% seen once, with around 9.7% in the top ten. This clonotype was seen only a few times. The antigen remains undetermined.

This sequence originates from a male donor in good health. This chain uses TRBV19 with TRBJ1-1; maybe TRBD1 (5 bases). The CDR3, as DNA: TGTGCCAGTAGTCTCGGGGGACCACGACAGCTATACACTGAAGCTTTCTTT. It yields the protein CASSLGGPRQLYTEAFF. Together with reference TRBV19 and TRBJ1-1, the CDR3 gives the full variable domain: DGGITQSPKYLFRKEGQNVTLSCEQNLNHDAMYWYRQDPGQGLRLIYYSQIVNDFQKGDIAEGYSVSREKKESFPLTVTSAQKNPTAFYLCASSLGGPRQLYTEAFFGQGTRLTVV.